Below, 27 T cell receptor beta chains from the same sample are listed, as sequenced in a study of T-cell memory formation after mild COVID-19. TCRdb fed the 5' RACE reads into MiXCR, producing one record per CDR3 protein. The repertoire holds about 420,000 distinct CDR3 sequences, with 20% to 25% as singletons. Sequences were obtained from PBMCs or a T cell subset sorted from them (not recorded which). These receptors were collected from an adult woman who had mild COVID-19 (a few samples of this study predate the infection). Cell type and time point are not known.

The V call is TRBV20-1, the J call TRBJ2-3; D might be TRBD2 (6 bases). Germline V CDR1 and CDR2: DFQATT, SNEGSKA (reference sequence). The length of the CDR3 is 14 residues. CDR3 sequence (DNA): TGCAGCACCTTCCCGGGGGTTCTTTTAGATACGCAGTATTTT. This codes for CSTFPGVLLDTQYF.

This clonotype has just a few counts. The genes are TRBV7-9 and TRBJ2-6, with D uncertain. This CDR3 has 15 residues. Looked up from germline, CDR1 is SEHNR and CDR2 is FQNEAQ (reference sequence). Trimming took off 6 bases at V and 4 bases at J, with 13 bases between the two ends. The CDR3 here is CASRWGDEGANVLTF. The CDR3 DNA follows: TGTGCCAGCAGGTGGGGTGATGAAGGGGCCAACGTCCTGACTTTC.

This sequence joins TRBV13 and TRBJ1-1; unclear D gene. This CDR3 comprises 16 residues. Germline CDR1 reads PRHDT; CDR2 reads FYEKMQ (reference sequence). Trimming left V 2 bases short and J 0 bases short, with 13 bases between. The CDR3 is CASSLSELGMNTEAFF. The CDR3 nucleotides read TGTGCCAGCAGCTTATCAGAGCTGGGGATGAACACTGAAGCTTTCTTT.

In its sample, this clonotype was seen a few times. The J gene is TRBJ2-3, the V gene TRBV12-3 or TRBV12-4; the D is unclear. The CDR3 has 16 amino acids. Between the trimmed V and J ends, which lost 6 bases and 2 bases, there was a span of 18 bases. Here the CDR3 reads CASSSPWTAHTDTQYF. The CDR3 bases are TGTGCCAGCAGCTCTCCCTGGACGGCGCACACAGATACGCAGTATTTT.

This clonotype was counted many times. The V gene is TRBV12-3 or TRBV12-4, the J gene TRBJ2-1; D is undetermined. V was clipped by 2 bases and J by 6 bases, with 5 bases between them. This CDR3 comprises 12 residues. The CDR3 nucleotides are TGTGCCAGCAGTTTACTGGGCAATGAGCAGTTCTTC. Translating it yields CASSLLGNEQFF.

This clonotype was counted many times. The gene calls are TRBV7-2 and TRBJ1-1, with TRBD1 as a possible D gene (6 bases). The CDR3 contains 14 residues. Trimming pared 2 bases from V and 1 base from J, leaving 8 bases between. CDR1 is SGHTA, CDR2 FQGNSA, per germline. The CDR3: CASSLTGRNTEAFF. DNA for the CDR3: TGTGCCAGCAGCTTAACAGGGCGGAACACTGAAGCTTTCTTT.

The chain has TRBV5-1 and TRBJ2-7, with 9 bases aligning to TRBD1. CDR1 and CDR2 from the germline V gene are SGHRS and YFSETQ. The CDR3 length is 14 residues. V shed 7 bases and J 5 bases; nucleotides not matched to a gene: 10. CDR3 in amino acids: CASCPGTGKDEQYF. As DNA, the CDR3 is TGCGCCAGCTGCCCCGGGACAGGGAAGGACGAGCAGTACTTC.

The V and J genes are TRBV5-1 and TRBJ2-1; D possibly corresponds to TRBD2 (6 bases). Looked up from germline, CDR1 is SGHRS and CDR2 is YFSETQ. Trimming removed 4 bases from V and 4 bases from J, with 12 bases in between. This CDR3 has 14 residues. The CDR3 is CASSPGRLYNEQFF. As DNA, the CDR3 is TGCGCCAGCAGCCCGGGGAGGCTGTACAATGAGCAGTTCTTC.

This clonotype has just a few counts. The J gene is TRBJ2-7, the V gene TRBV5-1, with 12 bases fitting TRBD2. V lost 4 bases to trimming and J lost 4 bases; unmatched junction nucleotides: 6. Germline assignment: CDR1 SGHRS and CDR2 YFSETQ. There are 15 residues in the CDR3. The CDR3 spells CASSRASGRGYEQYF. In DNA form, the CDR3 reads TGCGCCAGCAGCCGCGCTAGCGGGAGGGGTTACGAGCAGTACTTC.

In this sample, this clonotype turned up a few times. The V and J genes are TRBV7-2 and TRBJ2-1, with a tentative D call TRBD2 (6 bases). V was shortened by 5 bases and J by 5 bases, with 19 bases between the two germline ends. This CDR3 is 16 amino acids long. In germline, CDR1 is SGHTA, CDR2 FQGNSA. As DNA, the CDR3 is TGTGCCAGCAGCAATCAGCTAGCGAGACTTAACAATGAGCAGTTCTTC. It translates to CASSNQLARLNNEQFF. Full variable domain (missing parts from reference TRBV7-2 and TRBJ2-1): GAGVSQSPSNKVTEKGKDVELRCDPISGHTALYWYRQSLGQGLEFLIYFQGNSAPDKSGLPSDRFSAERTGGSVSTLTIQRTQQEDSAVYLCASSNQLARLNNEQFFGPGTRLTVL.

CDR3 coding DNA: TGCAGCGTTGAAGGAACAGGGAACAATGAGCAGTTCTTC. Its translation: CSVEGTGNNEQFF. V gene TRBV29-1 combines with J gene TRBJ2-1; the D gene is possibly TRBD1 (6 bases). The CDR3 runs 13 residues. The germline V gene has CDR1 SQVTM and CDR2 ANQGSEA. Trimming removed 1 base at V and 5 bases at J, with 9 bases between.

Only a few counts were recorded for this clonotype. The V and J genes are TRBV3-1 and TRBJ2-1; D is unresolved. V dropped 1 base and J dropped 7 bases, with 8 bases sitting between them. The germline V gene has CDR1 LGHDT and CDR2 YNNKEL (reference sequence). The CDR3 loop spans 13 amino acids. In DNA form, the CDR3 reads TGTGCCAGCAGCCAAGCAGCCTGGAATGAGCAGTTCTTC. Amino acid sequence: CASSQAAWNEQFF.

The DNA of the CDR3 is TGTGCCAGCTCCGGGGGGACCATCTCCTACGAGCAGTACTTC. This encodes CASSGGTISYEQYF. V usage is TRBV18 and J usage is TRBJ2-7; 7 positions agree with TRBD2. Germline loops: CDR1 KGHSH, CDR2 LQKENI. The length of the CDR3 is 14 residues. The junction had 5 bases not matched to a gene; V was cut back by 6 bases and J by 0 bases.

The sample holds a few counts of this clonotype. This CDR3 reads CASSPGLAGPPVEFF. The DNA for the CDR3 is TGTGCCAGCAGTCCGGGACTAGCGGGACCCCCGGTAGAGTTCTTC. V gene TRBV12-3 or TRBV12-4 combines with J gene TRBJ2-1; the match to TRBD2 covers 13 bases. Trimming removed 5 bases from V and 14 bases from J; junction bases left unmatched: 12. The CDR3 covers 15 residues.

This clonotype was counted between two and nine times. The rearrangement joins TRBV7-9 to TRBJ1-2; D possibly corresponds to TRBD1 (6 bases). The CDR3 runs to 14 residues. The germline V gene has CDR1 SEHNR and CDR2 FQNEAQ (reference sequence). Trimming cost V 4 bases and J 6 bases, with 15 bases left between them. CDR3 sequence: CASSSRGRGNGYTF. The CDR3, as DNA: TGTGCCAGCAGCTCCCGGGGCAGGGGCAATGGCTACACCTTC.

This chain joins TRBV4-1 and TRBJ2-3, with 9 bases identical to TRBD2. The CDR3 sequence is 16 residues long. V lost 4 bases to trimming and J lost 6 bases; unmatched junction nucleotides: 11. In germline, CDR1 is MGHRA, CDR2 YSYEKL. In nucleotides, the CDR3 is TGCGCCAGCAGCCTCATAGGCGGGGGGGCCGTGGATACGCAGTATTTT. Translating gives CASSLIGGGAVDTQYF.

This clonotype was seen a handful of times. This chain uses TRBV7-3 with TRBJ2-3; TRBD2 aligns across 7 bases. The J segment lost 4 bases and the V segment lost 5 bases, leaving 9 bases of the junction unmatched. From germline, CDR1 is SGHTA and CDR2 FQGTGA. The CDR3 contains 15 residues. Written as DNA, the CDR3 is TGTGCCAGCAGCCAGACTAGCTTAAGCGCAGATACGCAGTATTTT. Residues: CASSQTSLSADTQYF. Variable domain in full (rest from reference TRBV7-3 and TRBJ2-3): GAGVSQTPSNKVTEKGKYVELRCDPISGHTALYWYRQSLGQGPEFLIYFQGTGAADDSGLPNDRFFAVRPEGSVSTLKIQRTERGDSAVYLCASSQTSLSADTQYFGPGTRLTVL.

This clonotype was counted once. DNA of the CDR3: TGTGCCAGCAGCTTAGATAACAGGATCTATGGCTACACCTTC. Protein sequence: CASSLDNRIYGYTF. V is TRBV7-9 and J is TRBJ1-2, with D perhaps TRBD1 (5 bases). This CDR3 contains 14 residues. Looked up from germline, CDR1 is SEHNR and CDR2 is FQNEAQ (reference sequence). The ends were cut back, 1 base at V and 4 bases at J, with 10 bases in the middle.

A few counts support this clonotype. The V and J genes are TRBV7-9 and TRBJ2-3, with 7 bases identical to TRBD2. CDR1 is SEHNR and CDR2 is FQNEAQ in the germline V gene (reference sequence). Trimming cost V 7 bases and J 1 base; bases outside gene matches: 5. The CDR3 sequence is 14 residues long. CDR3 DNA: TGTGCCAGCATCTCGGGAGGCGGCACAGATACGCAGTATTTT. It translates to CASISGGGTDTQYF.

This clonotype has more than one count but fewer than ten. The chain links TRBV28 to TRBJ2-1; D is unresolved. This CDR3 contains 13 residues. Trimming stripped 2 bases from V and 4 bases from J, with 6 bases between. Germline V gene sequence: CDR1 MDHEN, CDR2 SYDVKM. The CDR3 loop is CASSLIGYNEQFF. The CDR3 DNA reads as TGTGCCAGCAGTTTAATTGGGTACAATGAGCAGTTCTTC.

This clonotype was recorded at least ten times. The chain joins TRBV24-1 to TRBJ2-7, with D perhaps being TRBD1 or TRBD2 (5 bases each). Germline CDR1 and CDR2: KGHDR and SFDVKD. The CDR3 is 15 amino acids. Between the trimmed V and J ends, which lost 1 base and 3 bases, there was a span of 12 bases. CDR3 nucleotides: TGTGCCACCAGTGATTTCCCCAGGGACGGCTACGAGCAGTACTTC. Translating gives CATSDFPRDGYEQYF.

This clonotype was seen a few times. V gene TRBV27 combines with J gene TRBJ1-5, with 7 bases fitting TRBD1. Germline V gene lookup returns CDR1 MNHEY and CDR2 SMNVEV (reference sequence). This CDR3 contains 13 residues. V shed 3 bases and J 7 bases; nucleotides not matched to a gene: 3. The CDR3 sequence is CASSFRGGQPQHF. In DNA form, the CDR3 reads TGTGCCAGCAGTTTCAGGGGGGGACAGCCCCAGCATTTT.

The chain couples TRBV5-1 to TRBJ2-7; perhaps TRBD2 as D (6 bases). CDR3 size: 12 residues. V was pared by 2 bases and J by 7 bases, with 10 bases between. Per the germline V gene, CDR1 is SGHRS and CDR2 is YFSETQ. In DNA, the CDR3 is TGCGCCAGCAGCTTTCCGGGGAGGGAGCAGTACTTC. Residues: CASSFPGREQYF.

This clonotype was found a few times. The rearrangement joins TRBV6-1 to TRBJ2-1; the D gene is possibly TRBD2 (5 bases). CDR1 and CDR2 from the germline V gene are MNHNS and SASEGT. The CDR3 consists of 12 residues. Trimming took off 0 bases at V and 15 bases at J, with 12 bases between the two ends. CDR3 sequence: CASSEALSRGFF. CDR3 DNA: TGTGCCAGCAGTGAAGCGCTTAGCCGGGGGTTCTTC.

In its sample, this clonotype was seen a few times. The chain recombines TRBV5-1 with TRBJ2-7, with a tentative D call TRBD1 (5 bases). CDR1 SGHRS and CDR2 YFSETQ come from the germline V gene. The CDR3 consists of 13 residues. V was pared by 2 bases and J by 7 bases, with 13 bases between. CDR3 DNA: TGCGCCAGCAGCTTAGCAGGGCTAAGGGAGCAGTACTTC. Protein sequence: CASSLAGLREQYF.

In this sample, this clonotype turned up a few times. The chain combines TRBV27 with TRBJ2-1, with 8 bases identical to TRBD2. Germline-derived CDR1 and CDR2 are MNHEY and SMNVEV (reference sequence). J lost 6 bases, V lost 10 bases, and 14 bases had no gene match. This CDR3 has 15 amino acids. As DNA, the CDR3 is TGTGCCATCAGACCCCAGCGGGAGATGAGCAATGAGCAGTTCTTC. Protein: CAIRPQREMSNEQFF.

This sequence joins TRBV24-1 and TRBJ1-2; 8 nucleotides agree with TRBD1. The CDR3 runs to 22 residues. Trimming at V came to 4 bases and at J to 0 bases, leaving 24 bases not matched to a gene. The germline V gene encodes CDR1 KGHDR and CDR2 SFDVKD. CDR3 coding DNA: TGTGCCACCAGTGACGGCGATCTAAGGGGGACAGGAGGCGACTTAACTAACTATGGCTACACCTTC. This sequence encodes CATSDGDLRGTGGDLTNYGYTF.